This T cell receptor beta chain was obtained from a study of blood T cell repertoires in COVID-19. TCRdb's table, derived via immunoSEQ multiplex PCR, lists solely in-frame clones and lacks some. The sample contains hundreds of thousands of clones, about nine tenths of which appear only once. The TCR comes from a man between 60 and 70 years old who had recovered from COVID-19. Sequencing input: peripheral blood.

The CDR3 reads CASSLATGGEVYGYTF. The CDR3 coding sequence is TGCGCCAGCAGCTTGGCGACAGGGGGCGAAGTTTATGGCTACACCTTC. The rearrangement joins TRBV5-1 to TRBJ1-2; TRBD1 agrees at 10 bases. V was pared by 0 bases and J by 5 bases, with 7 bases of the junction left unmatched. The CDR3 extends over 16 amino acids. Germline values: CDR1 SGHRS, CDR2 YFSETQ.